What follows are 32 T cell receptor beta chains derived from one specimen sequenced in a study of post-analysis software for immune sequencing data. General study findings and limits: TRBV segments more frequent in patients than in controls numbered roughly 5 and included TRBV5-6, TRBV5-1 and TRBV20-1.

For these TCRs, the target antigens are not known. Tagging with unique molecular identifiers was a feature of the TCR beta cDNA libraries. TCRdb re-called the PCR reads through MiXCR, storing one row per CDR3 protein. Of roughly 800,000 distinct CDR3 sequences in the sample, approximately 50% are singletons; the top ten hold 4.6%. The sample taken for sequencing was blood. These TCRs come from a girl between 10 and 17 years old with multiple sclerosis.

The CDR3 here is CASRKTTGFTDTQYF. The CDR3 nucleotides read TGTGCCAGCAGGAAAACTACAGGGTTCACAGATACGCAGTATTTT. This chain joins TRBV12-3 or TRBV12-4 and TRBJ2-3; D possibly corresponds to TRBD1 (6 bases). Trimming shortened V by 6 bases and J by 2 bases, and 15 bases separated the two germline ends. The CDR3 has 15 residues.

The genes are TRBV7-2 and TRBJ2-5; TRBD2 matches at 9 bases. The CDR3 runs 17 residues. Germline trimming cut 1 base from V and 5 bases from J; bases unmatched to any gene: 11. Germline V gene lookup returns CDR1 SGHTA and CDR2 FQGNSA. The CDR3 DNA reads TGTGCCAGCAGCTTAGGGGTAGCGGGAGTAGTCATTGAGACCCAGTACTTC. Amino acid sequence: CASSLGVAGVVIETQYF.

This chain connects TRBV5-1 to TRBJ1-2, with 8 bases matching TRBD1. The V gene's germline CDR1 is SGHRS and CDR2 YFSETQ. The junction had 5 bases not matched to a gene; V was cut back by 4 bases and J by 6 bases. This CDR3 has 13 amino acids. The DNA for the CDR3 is TGCGCCAGCAGCATCGACAGGGGCCATGGCTACACCTTC. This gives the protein CASSIDRGHGYTF.

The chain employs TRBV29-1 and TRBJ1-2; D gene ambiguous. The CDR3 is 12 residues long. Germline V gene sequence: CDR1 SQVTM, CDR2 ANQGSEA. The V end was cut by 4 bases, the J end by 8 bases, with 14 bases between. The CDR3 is CSVGVASGGYTF. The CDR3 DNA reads TGCAGCGTTGGAGTGGCGTCCGGAGGCTACACCTTC.

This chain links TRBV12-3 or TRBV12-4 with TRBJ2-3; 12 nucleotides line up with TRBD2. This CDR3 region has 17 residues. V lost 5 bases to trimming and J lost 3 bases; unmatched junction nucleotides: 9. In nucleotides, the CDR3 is TGTGCCAGCAGTGGACTAGCGGGGCTCGCTAGTACAGATACGCAGTATTTT. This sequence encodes CASSGLAGLASTDTQYF.

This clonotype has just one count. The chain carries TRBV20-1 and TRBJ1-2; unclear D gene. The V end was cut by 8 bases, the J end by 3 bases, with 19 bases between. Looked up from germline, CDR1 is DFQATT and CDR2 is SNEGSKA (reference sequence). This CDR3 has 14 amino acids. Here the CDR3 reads CSTRVLAFYYGYTF. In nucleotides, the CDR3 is TGCAGTACCCGCGTCTTGGCGTTCTACTATGGCTACACCTTC.

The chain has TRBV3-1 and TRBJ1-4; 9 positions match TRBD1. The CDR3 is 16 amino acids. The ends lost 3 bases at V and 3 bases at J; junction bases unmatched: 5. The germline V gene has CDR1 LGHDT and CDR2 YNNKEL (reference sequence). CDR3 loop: CASSHGQGRANEKLFF. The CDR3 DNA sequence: TGTGCCAGCAGCCACGGACAGGGGAGGGCTAATGAAAAACTGTTTTTT.

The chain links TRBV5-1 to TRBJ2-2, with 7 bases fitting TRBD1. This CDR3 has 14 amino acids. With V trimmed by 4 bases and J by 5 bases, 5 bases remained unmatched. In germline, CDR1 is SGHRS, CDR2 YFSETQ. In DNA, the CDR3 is TGCGCCAGCAGCCAGGGACAGCGGACCGGGGAGCTGTTTTTT. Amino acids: CASSQGQRTGELFF.

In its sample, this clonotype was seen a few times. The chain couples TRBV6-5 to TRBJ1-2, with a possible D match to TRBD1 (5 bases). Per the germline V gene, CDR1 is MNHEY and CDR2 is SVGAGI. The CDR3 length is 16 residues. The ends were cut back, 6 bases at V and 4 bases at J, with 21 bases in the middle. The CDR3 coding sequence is TGTGCCAGCAGAAGCCACGGGACGCCCGATGGCTATGGCTACACCTTC. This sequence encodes CASRSHGTPDGYGYTF.

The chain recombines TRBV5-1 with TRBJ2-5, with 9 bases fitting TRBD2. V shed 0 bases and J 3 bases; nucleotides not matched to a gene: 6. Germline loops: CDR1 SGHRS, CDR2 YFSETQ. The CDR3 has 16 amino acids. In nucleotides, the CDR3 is TGCGCCAGCAGCTTGGCGGCTAGCGGGAACAAAGAGACCCAGTACTTC. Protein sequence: CASSLAASGNKETQYF.

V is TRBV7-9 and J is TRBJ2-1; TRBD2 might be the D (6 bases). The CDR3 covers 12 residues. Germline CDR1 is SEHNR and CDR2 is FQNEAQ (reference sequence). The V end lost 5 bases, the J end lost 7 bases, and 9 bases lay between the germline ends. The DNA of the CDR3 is TGTGCCAGCAGCCGACTAGAAAATGAGCAGTTCTTC. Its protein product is CASSRLENEQFF.

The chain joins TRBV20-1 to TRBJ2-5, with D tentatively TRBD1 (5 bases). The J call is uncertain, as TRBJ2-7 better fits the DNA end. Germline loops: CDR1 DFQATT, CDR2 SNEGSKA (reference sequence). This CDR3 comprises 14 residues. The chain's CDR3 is CSASWQGRNYEQYF. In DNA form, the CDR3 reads TGCAGTGCTAGTTGGCAGGGAAGGAACTACGAGCAGTACTTC.

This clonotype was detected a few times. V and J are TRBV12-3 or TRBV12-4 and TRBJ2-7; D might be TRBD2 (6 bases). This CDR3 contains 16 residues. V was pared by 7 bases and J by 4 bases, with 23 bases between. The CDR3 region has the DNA TGTGCCAGCACTAACGTCCGGGACTTCAAAATTTACGAGCAGTACTTC. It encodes CASTNVRDFKIYEQYF.

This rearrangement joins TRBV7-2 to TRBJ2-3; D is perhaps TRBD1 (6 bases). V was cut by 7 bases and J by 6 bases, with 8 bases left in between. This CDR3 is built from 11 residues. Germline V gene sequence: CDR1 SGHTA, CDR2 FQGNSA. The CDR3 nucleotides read TGTGCCAGCAAGAGGGGGGATACGCAGTATTTT. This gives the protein CASKRGDTQYF.

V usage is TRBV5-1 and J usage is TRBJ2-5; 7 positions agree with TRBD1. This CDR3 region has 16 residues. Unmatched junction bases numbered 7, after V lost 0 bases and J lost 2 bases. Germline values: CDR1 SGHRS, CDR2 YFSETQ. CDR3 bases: TGCGCCAGCAGCTTGGCAGGGACAGCGAGACAAGAGACCCAGTACTTC. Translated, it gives CASSLAGTARQETQYF.

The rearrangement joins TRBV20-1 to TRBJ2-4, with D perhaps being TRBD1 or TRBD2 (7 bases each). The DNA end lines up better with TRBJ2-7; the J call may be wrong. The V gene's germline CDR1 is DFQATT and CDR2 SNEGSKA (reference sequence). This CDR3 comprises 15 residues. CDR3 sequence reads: CSAQGGDILSYEQYF. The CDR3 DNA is TGCAGTGCTCAGGGGGGGGACATCCTCTCCTACGAGCAGTACTTC.

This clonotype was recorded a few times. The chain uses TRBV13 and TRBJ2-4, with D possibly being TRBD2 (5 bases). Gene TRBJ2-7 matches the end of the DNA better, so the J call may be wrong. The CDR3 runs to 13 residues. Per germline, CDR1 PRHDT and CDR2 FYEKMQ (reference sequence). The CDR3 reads CASSFGENNEQYF. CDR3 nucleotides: TGTGCCAGCAGCTTCGGGGAGAACAACGAGCAGTACTTC.

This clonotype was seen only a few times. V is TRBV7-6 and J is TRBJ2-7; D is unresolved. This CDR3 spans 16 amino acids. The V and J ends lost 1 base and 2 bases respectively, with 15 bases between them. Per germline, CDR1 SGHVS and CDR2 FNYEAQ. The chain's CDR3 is CASSLDQAFSAYEQYF. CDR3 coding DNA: TGTGCCAGCAGCTTAGATCAGGCCTTCTCTGCCTACGAGCAGTACTTC.

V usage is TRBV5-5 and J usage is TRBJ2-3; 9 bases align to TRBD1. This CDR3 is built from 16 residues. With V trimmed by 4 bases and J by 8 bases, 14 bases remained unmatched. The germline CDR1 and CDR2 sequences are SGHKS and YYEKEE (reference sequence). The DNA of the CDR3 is TGTGCCAGCAGCCCCTCGTGGGACAGGGATTATGGTACGCAGTATTTT. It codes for CASSPSWDRDYGTQYF.

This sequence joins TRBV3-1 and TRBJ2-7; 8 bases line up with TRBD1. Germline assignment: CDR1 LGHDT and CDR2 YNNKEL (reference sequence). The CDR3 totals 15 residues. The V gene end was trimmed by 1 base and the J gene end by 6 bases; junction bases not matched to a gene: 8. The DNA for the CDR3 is TGTGCCAGCAGCCAAGTTCCCCTGGACAGGGCCGAGCAGTACTTC. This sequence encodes CASSQVPLDRAEQYF.

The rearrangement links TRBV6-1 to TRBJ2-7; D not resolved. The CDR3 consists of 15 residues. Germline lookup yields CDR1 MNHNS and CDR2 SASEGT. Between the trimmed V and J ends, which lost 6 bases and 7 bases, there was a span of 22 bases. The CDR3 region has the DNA TGTGCCAGCAGATCCCGTCAGGTAGTACACAATGAGCAGTACTTC. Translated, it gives CASRSRQVVHNEQYF.

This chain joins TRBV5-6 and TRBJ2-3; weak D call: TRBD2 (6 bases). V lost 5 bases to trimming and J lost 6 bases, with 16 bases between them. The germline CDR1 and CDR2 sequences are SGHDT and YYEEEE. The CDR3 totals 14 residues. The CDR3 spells CASRTGLGGDTQYF. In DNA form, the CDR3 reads TGTGCCAGCAGGACGGGCCTAGGAGGGGATACGCAGTATTTT.

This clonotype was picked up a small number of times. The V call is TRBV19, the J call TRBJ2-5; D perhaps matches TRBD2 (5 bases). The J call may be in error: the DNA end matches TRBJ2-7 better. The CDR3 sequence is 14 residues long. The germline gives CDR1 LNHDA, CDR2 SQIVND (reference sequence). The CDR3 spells CASSKEDRRHEQYF. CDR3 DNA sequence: TGTGCCAGTAGTAAGGAGGACCGTAGACACGAGCAGTACTTC.

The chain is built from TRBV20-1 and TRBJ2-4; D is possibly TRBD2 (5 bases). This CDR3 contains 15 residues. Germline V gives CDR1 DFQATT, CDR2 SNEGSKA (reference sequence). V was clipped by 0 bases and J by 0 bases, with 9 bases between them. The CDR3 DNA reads TGCAGTGCTAGAGAGCGGGCCGCAGCCAAAAACATTCAGTACTTC. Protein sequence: CSARERAAAKNIQYF.

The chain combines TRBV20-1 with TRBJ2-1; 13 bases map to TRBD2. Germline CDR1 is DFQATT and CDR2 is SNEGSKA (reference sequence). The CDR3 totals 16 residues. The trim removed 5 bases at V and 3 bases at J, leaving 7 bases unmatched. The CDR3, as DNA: TGCAGTGCTTTTCGGACTAGCGGGGGACACTACAATGAGCAGTTCTTC. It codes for CSAFRTSGGHYNEQFF.

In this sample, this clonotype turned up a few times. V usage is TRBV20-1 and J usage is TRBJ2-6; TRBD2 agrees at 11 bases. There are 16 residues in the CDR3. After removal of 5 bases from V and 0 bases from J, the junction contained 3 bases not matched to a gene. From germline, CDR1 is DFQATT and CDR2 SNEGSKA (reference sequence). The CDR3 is CSAGLAGSSGANVLTF. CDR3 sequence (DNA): TGCAGTGCTGGACTAGCGGGTAGCTCTGGGGCCAACGTCCTGACTTTC.

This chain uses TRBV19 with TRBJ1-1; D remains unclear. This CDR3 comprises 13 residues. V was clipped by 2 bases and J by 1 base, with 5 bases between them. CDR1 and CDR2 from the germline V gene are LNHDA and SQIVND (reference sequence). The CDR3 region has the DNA TGTGCCAGTAGTATAAGACGGAACACTGAAGCTTTCTTT. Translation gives CASSIRRNTEAFF.

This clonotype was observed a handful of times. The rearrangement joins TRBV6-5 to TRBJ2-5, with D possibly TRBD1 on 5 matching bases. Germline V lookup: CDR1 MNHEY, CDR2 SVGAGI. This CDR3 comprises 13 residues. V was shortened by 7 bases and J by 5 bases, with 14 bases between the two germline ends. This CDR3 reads CASKPRVEETQYF. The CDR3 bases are TGTGCCAGCAAGCCCAGGGTAGAGGAGACCCAGTACTTC.

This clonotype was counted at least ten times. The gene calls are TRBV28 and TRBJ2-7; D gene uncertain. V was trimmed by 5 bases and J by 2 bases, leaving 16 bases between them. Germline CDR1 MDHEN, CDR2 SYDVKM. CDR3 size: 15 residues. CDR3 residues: CASSRRPRPPYEQYF. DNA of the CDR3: TGTGCCAGCAGTCGCCGACCTAGGCCCCCCTACGAGCAGTACTTC.

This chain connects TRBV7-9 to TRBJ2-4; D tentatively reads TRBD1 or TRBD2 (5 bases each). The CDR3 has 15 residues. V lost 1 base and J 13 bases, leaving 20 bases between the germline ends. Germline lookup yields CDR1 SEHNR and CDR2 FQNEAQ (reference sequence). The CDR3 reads CASSLVGTGSGEQYF. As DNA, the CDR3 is TGTGCCAGCAGCTTAGTGGGGACGGGATCGGGTGAGCAGTACTTC.

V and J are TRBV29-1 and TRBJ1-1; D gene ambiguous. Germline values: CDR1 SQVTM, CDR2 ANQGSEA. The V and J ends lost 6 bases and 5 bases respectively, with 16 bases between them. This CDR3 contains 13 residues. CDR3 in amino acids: CSVKGLLGTEAFF. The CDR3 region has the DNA TGCAGCGTGAAAGGGTTGCTGGGAACTGAAGCTTTCTTT.

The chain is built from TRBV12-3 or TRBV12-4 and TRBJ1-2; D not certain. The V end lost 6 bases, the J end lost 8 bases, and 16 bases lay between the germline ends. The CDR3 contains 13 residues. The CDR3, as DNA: TGTGCCAGCAGCTTACGTCCCAACGTCGGCTACACCTTC. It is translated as CASSLRPNVGYTF.